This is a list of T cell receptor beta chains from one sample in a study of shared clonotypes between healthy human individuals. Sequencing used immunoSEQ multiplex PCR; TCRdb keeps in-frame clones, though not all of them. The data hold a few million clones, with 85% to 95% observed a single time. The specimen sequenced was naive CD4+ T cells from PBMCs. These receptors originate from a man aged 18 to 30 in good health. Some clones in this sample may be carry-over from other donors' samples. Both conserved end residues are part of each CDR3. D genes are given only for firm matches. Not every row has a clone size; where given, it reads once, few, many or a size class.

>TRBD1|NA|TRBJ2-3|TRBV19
CATQDRGRTDTQYF
TGTGCCACCCAAGACAGGGGGCGAACAGATACGCAGTATTTT
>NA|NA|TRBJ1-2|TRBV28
CASRSRTARYTF
TGTGCCAGCAGATCCCGGACGGCCCGCTACACCTTC
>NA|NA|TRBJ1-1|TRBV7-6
CASSPRGGWDGTEAFF
TGTGCCAGCAGCCCACGCGGCGGTTGGGATGGCACTGAAGCTTTCTTT
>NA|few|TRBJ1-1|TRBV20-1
CSARGTEAFF
TGCAGTGCCCGGGGAACTGAAGCTTTCTTT
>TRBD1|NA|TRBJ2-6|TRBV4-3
CASSQDKGGVFSGANVLTF
TGCGCCAGCAGCCAAGACAAAGGGGGCGTGTTCTCTGGGGCCAACGTCCTGACTTTC
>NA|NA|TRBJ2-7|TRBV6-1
CASSDPQKGEQYF
TGTGCCAGCAGTGATCCCCAGAAGGGCGAGCAGTACTTC
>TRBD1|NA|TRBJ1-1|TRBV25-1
CASRGQGGPNTEAFF
TGTGCCAGCAGGGGACAGGGGGGACCGAACACTGAAGCTTTCTTT
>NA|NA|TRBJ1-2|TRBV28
CASSLTGYGYTF
TGTGCCAGCAGTTTAACGGGGTATGGCTACACCTTC
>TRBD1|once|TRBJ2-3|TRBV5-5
CASSSGQGTDTQYF
TGTGCCAGCAGCTCGGGACAGGGGACAGATACGCAGTATTTT
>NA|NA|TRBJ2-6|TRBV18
CASSPAGQGQAGANVLTF
TGTGCCAGCTCACCCGCAGGCCAGGGGCAAGCTGGGGCCAACGTCCTGACTTTC
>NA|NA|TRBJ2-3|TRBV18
CASSPSTGVTDTQYF
TGTGCCAGCTCACCATCAACCGGGGTCACAGATACGCAGTATTTT
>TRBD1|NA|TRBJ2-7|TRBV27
CASSRTGYEQYF
TGTGCCAGCAGTCGGACAGGCTACGAGCAGTACTTC
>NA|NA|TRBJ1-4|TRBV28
CASNLGGSNEKLFF
TGTGCCAGCAATTTGGGGGGCAGCAATGAAAAACTGTTTTTT
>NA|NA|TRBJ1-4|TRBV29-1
CSVEGEKLFF
TGCAGCGTTGAGGGTGAAAAACTGTTTTTT
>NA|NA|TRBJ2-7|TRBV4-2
CASSQDPGGLRYEQYF
TGTGCCAGCAGCCAAGATCCAGGGGGACTACGATACGAGCAGTACTTC
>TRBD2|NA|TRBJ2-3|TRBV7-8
CASSPRGSSGQTQYF
TGTGCCAGCAGCCCAAGGGGCTCTAGCGGCCAGACGCAGTATTTT
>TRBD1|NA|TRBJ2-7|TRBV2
CASSKGAWDEQYF
TGTGCCAGCAGTAAGGGGGCCTGGGACGAGCAGTACTTC
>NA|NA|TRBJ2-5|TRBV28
CASSRLDGETQYF
TGTGCCAGCAGTCGACTAGATGGAGAGACCCAGTACTTC
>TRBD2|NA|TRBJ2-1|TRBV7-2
CASRSLAGGPIYDEQFF
TGTGCCAGCAGATCACTAGCGGGAGGGCCCATTTACGATGAGCAGTTCTTC
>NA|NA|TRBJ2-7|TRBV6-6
CASSLGTAALGEQYF
TGTGCCAGCAGCCTCGGGACGGCAGCCTTAGGCGAGCAGTACTTC
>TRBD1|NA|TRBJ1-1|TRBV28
CASSPPGQMNTEAFF
TGTGCCAGCAGTCCCCCGGGACAGATGAACACTGAAGCTTTCTTT
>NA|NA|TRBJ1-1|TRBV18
CASSTSLVAEAFF
TGTGCCAGCTCAACGAGTTTGGTGGCTGAAGCTTTCTTT
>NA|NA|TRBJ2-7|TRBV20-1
CSALGDEQYF
TGCAGTGCTCTTGGAGACGAGCAGTACTTC
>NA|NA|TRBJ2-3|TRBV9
CASSLGQFSTDTQYF
TGTGCCAGCAGCCTTGGACAGTTCTCTACAGATACGCAGTATTTT
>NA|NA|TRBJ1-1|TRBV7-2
CASSLAQGNENTEAFF
TGTGCCAGCAGCTTAGCGCAGGGTAACGAGAACACTGAAGCTTTCTTT
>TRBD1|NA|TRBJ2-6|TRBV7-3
CASSLWTGSGANVLTF
TGTGCCAGCAGCCTCTGGACAGGGTCTGGGGCCAACGTCCTGACTTTC
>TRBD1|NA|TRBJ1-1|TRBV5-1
CASSLIGTAGTEAFF
TGCGCCAGCAGCTTGATTGGGACAGCAGGGACTGAAGCTTTCTTT
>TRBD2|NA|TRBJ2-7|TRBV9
CASSVSGRDLQYF
TGTGCCAGCAGCGTGAGCGGGAGGGACTTGCAGTACTTC
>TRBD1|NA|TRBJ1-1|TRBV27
CASSSFRGQRRRTEAFF
TGTGCCAGCAGTTCTTTCAGGGGGCAGAGAAGGAGGACTGAAGCTTTCTTT
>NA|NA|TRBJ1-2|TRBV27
CASSFIDAGNGYGYTF
TGTGCCAGCAGTTTTATTGATGCGGGGAACGGCTATGGCTACACCTTC
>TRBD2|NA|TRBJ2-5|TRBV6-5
CASSYHTSGRETQYF
TGTGCCAGCAGTTACCACACTAGCGGGAGAGAGACCCAGTACTTC
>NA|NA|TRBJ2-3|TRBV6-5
CASSLWARTDTQYF
TGTGCCAGCAGTTTGTGGGCCCGCACAGATACGCAGTATTTT
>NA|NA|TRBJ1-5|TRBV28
CASSLLGREDQPQHF
TGTGCCAGCAGCTTACTCGGGAGGGAGGATCAGCCCCAGCATTTT
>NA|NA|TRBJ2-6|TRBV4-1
CASSRSPGQVVSGANVLTF
TGCGCCAGCAGCCGATCCCCGGGACAAGTAGTCTCTGGGGCCAACGTCCTGACTTTC
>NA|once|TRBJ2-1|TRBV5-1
CACRGWNEQFF
TGCGCCTGCCGAGGATGGAATGAGCAGTTCTTC
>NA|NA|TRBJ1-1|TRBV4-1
CASSQLGSMNTEAFF
TGCGCCAGCAGCCAGCTAGGGAGTATGAACACTGAAGCTTTCTTT
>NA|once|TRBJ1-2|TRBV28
CASSYRFYGYTF
TGTGCCAGCAGTTATCGATTCTATGGCTACACCTTC
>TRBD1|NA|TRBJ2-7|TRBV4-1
CASSPTGITYEQYF
TGCGCCAGCAGCCCGACAGGGATAACCTACGAGCAGTACTTC
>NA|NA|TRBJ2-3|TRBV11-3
CASSASGRSKVADTQYF
TGTGCCAGCAGCGCATCGGGACGGTCCAAAGTCGCAGATACGCAGTATTTT